The clone carrying this T cell receptor beta chain showed up just a few times. Its target is unknown. The data belong to a study of blood T cells in healthy people across ages. Overall study findings and caveats: The diversity estimates, figures obtained from one million T cells, were considered underestimates.

The CDR3 runs to 18 residues. Germline V gene sequence: CDR1 ENHRY, CDR2 SYGVKD. PBMCs numbering at least 7 million were isolated per sample. Then a second PCR, running roughly 7 to 11 cycles, was carried out with a sample-barcoded 5' primer and a J-beta primer mix. Template switching added a 12-random-nucleotide identifier to every cDNA molecule. Every sample produced at least 2.5 million CDR3-containing paired-end reads. From the 5' RACE reads, TCRdb called clonotypes with MiXCR, one entry per CDR3 protein. The profile shows 1.4 million to 1.5 million distinct CDR3 sequences, about 43% of them singletons.

Sequencing used blood. This chain connects TRBV10-3 to TRBJ2-5; 10 bases match TRBD2. Gene TRBJ2-7 matches the end of the DNA better, so the J call may be wrong. This TCR was recovered from a woman younger than 30 in good health. The CDR3 reads CAISETSGTSKEGDEQYF. CDR3 DNA: TGTGCCATCAGTGAGACTAGCGGGACCAGTAAAGAAGGGGACGAGCAGTACTTC.